This entry lists 7 T cell receptor beta chains sequenced from one sample in a study of sequential checkpoint blockade in melanoma. Described treatment: randomized to nivolumab then ipilimumab (arm A) or the reverse (arm B). The assay was immunoSEQ multiplex PCR, and TCRdb's table has in-frame clones only and misses some. This table holds more than 9,500 clones, about 61% found once. Here the sequenced sample was CD8+ T cells sorted from blood (inferred from file names), taken from a patient given nivolumab and ipilimumab in sequence. Receptor source: a human donor with melanoma.

In the case of this clone: One end of the junction fails to match germline, which may point to a read error. J is TRBJ2-7 and V is TRBV29-1; TRBD2 agrees at 10 bases. Per germline, CDR1 SQVTM and CDR2 ANQGSEA. The CDR3 is made up of 16 amino acids. The CDR3 DNA sequence: TGCAGCGCTGAAGGGTCCTTAGCGGGAGGTCTCTACGAGCAGTACTTC. Translating it yields CSAEGSLAGGLYEQYF.

This clone has just one count. V is TRBV5-4 and J is TRBJ2-1; no definite D call. CDR3 length: 13 amino acids. Germline V gene lookup returns CDR1 SGHNT and CDR2 YYREEE (reference sequence). Trimming took off 0 bases at V and 5 bases at J, with 6 bases between the two ends. The CDR3 region has the DNA TGTGCCAGCAGCTTGGCCCCCGACAATGAGCAGTTCTTC. As protein: CASSLAPDNEQFF.

This clone was seen only once. The chain has TRBV5-5 and TRBJ1-6; D is ambiguous. The CDR3 runs to 16 residues. The V end lost 1 base, the J end lost 0 bases, and 8 bases lay between the germline ends. The germline V gene has CDR1 SGHKS and CDR2 YYEKEE (reference sequence). CDR3 nucleotides: TGTGCCAGCAGCTTGTACATCCCCTCCTATAATTCACCCCTCCACTTT. Its protein is CASSLYIPSYNSPLHF. Variable domain in full (rest from reference TRBV5-5 and TRBJ1-6): DAGVTQSPTHLIKTRGQQVTLRCSPISGHKSVSWYQQVLGQGPQFIFQYYEKEERGRGNFPDRFSARQFPNYSSELNVNALLLGDSALYLCASSLYIPSYNSPLHFGNGTRLTVT.

The chain has TRBV6-5 and TRBJ2-7, with D perhaps matching TRBD1 (6 bases). V was trimmed by 5 bases and J by 3 bases, leaving 14 bases between them. Germline lookup yields CDR1 MNHEY and CDR2 SVGAGI. This CDR3 is 14 amino acids long. This CDR3 is CASSPGGRGYEQYF. The CDR3 nucleotides read TGTGCCAGCAGTCCAGGAGGCAGGGGCTACGAGCAGTACTTC.

This clone occurred once. This chain uses TRBV4-3 with TRBJ2-1, with TRBD2 identical over 10 bases. The junction had 14 bases not matched to a gene; V was cut back by 2 bases and J by 7 bases. The CDR3 extends over 18 amino acids. From germline, CDR1 is LGHNA and CDR2 YSLEER. This CDR3 is CASSQLGFSGGAYNEQFF. The CDR3 bases are TGCGCCAGCAGCCAATTAGGCTTCAGCGGGGGGGCTTATAATGAGCAGTTCTTC.

The chain carries TRBV2 and TRBJ1-1; 9 nucleotides align to TRBD1. V lost 6 bases and J lost 2; bases outside the gene matches: 4. The CDR3 runs 14 residues. CDR1 is SNHLY, CDR2 FYNNEI, per germline. In DNA form, the CDR3 reads TGTGCCAGCAGCGGGGGACAGGGCAACACTGAAGCTTTCTTT. Encoded protein: CASSGGQGNTEAFF. Using reference TRBV2 and TRBJ1-1 for the parts outside the CDR3, the full variable domain is EPEVTQTPSHQVTQMGQEVILRCVPISNHLYFYWYRQILGQKVEFLVSFYNNEISEKSEIFDDQFSVERPDGSNFTLKIRSTKLEDSAMYFCASSGGQGNTEAFFGQGTRLTVV.

This clone was seen a few times. The chain uses TRBV27 and TRBJ2-7; maybe TRBD2 (6 bases). CDR1 is MNHEY and CDR2 is SMNVEV in the germline V gene (reference sequence). Deletions cut 5 bases from V and 5 bases from J, with 19 bases between. The CDR3 loop spans 15 amino acids. The CDR3 sequence is CASSPKDGGEDEQYF. The CDR3 DNA sequence: TGTGCCAGCAGTCCCAAGGACGGTGGGGAGGACGAGCAGTACTTC.